What follows is one T cell receptor (beta chain) and its context. Its antigen is unidentified. These data are taken from a study of T cell responses to AZD1222 COVID-19 vaccine. Study-level results: Samples come after the peak T cell response, not at day 14.

TCRdb keeps only in-frame clones here, not all; method: immunoSEQ multiplex PCR. The sample yields 90,000 to 130,000 clones, 70% to 90% seen once. Sample: peripheral blood, taken on day 0 of AZD1222 vaccination. The clonotype originates from an adult in good health.

The CDR3 DNA reads TGTGCCAGCAGCCACGGGGGGGCGGGGATCGAGACCCAGTACTTC. The encoded protein is CASSHGGAGIETQYF. The V and J genes are TRBV3-1 (or the pseudogene TRBV3-2) and TRBJ2-5; 8 bases fit TRBD2. Germline V gives CDR1 LGHDT, CDR2 YNNKEL (reference sequence). This CDR3 contains 15 residues. The ends lost 3 bases at V and 5 bases at J; junction bases unmatched: 8.